A single sample gave rise to the 23 T cell receptor beta chains below, sequenced in a study of shared clonotypes between healthy human individuals. TCRdb's copy holds only in-frame clones and misses some; the assay was immunoSEQ multiplex PCR. The sample carries some 2,000,000 clones, approximately 94% recorded once. Sequenced sample: naive CD4+ T cells sorted from blood. Subset of the sample: CD45RA+ positively selected. All receptors derive from a man in his late teens or twenties in good health.

Comments on this clone: The same CDR3 also results from other DNA sequences found in this sample. The chain has TRBV5-1 and TRBJ2-5; no definite D call. There are 15 residues in the CDR3. Trimming left V 1 base short and J 0 bases short, with 10 bases between. CDR1 and CDR2 from the germline V gene are SGHRS and YFSETQ. For the CDR3, the DNA is TGCGCCAGCAGCTTGTTGGCTGGGTACCAAGAGACCCAGTACTTC. Protein sequence: CASSLLAGYQETQYF.

This CDR3 reads CASSLGLVRITEAFF. The DNA for the CDR3 is TGTGCCAGCAGTTTAGGATTAGTCAGGATCACTGAAGCTTTCTTT. The chain links TRBV28 to TRBJ1-1; no clear D. Trimming cost V 2 bases and J 4 bases, with 14 bases left between them. The CDR3 length is 15 residues. CDR1 is MDHEN, CDR2 SYDVKM, per germline.

The rearrangement joins TRBV5-1 to TRBJ2-2; unclear D gene. CDR1 is SGHRS, CDR2 YFSETQ, per germline. The V end was cut by 3 bases, the J end by 0 bases, with 6 bases between. CDR3 length: 14 amino acids. CDR3 DNA sequence: TGCGCCAGCAGCTCGAGCGCGAACACCGGGGAGCTGTTTTTT. Translated, it gives CASSSSANTGELFF.

DNA of the CDR3: TGTGCCAGCAGTCAGGCAGGGACTGAAGCTTTCTTT. Protein sequence: CASSQAGTEAFF. V usage is TRBV28 and J usage is TRBJ1-1; D possibly corresponds to TRBD1 (5 bases). CDR1 MDHEN and CDR2 SYDVKM come from the germline V gene. The CDR3 spans 12 residues. Deletions cut 5 bases from V and 5 bases from J, with 9 bases between.

To note about this clone: A read error is possible here, since a much larger clone lies one base away. V and J are TRBV7-2 and TRBJ2-7, with no clear D. Germline-derived CDR1 and CDR2 are SGHTA and FQGNSA. Trimming stripped 5 bases from V and 0 bases from J, with 2 bases between. This CDR3 contains 11 residues. The CDR3 is CASSGSYEQYF. The CDR3 region has the DNA TGTGCCAGCAGCGGCTCCTACGAGCAGTACTTC.

The chain is built from TRBV9 and TRBJ2-4, with D maybe TRBD2 (5 bases). CDR1 and CDR2 (germline): SGDLS, YYNGEE. The CDR3 extends over 16 amino acids. V shed 2 bases and J shed 8 bases, with 20 bases lying between them. The CDR3 nucleotides read TGTGCCAGCAGCGTCGATTTCGGTGGGCGTAGCGACATTCAGTACTTC. As protein: CASSVDFGGRSDIQYF.

This chain connects TRBV5-4 to TRBJ1-2, with TRBD1 as a possible D gene (5 bases). The CDR3 totals 14 residues. CDR1 and CDR2 (germline): SGHNT, YYREEE (reference sequence). The V and J ends lost 4 bases and 6 bases respectively, with 16 bases between them. The CDR3 sequence is CASSRQLMGDGYTF. CDR3 DNA sequence: TGTGCCAGCAGCCGACAATTAATGGGGGATGGCTACACCTTC.

This chain links TRBV7-9 with TRBJ2-7, with 7 bases identical to TRBD2. The CDR3 has 16 residues. The ends lost 2 bases at V and 2 bases at J; junction bases unmatched: 9. Germline values: CDR1 SEHNR, CDR2 FQNEAQ (reference sequence). CDR3 region: CASSLTITGGAYEQYF. CDR3 nucleotide sequence: TGTGCCAGCAGCTTAACTATCACGGGGGGAGCCTACGAGCAGTACTTC.

V is TRBV6-4 and J is TRBJ2-1; 10 positions match TRBD2. V lost 3 bases and J lost 12; bases outside the gene matches: 5. Per germline, CDR1 MRHNA and CDR2 SNTAGT. There are 13 residues in the CDR3. CDR3 loop: CASSEEAGGGQFF. DNA of the CDR3: TGTGCCAGCAGTGAAGAAGCGGGAGGGGGGCAGTTCTTC.

The chain employs TRBV19 and TRBJ1-1; D is undetermined. Per germline, CDR1 LNHDA and CDR2 SQIVND (reference sequence). CDR3 length equals 13 residues. V was clipped by 6 bases and J by 0 bases, with 8 bases between them. The CDR3 DNA follows: TGTGCCAGTAGCCCCAGGTTGAACACTGAAGCTTTCTTT. Amino acids: CASSPRLNTEAFF.

The chain couples TRBV5-1 to TRBJ2-2; perhaps TRBD1 as D (6 bases). The germline V gene encodes CDR1 SGHRS and CDR2 YFSETQ. The V gene lost 9 bases and the J gene lost 0 bases, with 15 bases spanning the gap. This CDR3 spans 15 amino acids. CDR3 coding DNA: TGCGCCACCAACAGGGACCCCACGAACACCGGGGAGCTGTTTTTT. Translating it yields CATNRDPTNTGELFF.

This clone was detected once. V gene TRBV5-5 combines with J gene TRBJ2-1; D could derive from TRBD1 or TRBD2 (6 bases each). V was pared by 2 bases and J by 6 bases, with 12 bases between. Per germline, CDR1 SGHKS and CDR2 YYEKEE (reference sequence). This CDR3 comprises 14 residues. The CDR3: CASSFEQGGNEQFF. CDR3 nucleotide sequence: TGTGCCAGCAGCTTTGAACAGGGAGGCAATGAGCAGTTCTTC.

J is TRBJ2-7 and V is TRBV18; 10 bases line up with TRBD1. V was clipped by 1 base and J by 5 bases; unmatched bases: 5. CDR1 and CDR2 from the germline V gene are KGHSH and LQKENI. CDR3 length: 15 residues. Written as DNA, the CDR3 is TGTGCCAGCTCACCACTTACGACAGGGGGCGACGAGCAGTACTTC. Amino acids: CASSPLTTGGDEQYF.

V gene TRBV9 combines with J gene TRBJ2-5; 8 bases are a match to TRBD1. With 3 bases clipped from V and 1 base from J, the junction kept 2 bases outside the gene matches. Germline V gene lookup returns CDR1 SGDLS and CDR2 YYNGEE. This CDR3 spans 14 amino acids. CDR3 protein: CASSGGQGQETQYF. CDR3 in DNA: TGTGCCAGCAGCGGTGGACAGGGCCAAGAGACCCAGTACTTC.

With respect to this clone: This sample also contains other DNA sequences that code for the same CDR3. The rearrangement uses TRBV10-3 and TRBJ2-6; tentative D call: TRBD2 (5 bases). CDR3 length: 16 amino acids. Germline-derived CDR1 and CDR2 are ENHRY and SYGVKD. V was cut by 0 bases and J by 1 base, with 7 bases left in between. The CDR3 DNA sequence: TGTGCCATCAGTGAGTCAGGAGGATCTGGGGCCAACGTCCTGACTTTC. Its translation is CAISESGGSGANVLTF.

V and J are TRBV5-3 and TRBJ1-5; 9 positions match TRBD1. TRBV5-3 is treated as an ORF (open reading frame) with a function not yet certain. This CDR3 region has 16 residues. Trimming cost V 4 bases and J 5 bases; bases outside gene matches: 10. The CDR3 region is CARSPKGQGMDQPQHF. The CDR3 DNA sequence: TGTGCCAGAAGCCCCAAGGGACAGGGTATGGATCAGCCCCAGCATTTT.

The chain is built from TRBV12-2 and TRBJ1-5. TRBV12-2 is flagged as a pseudogene. The CDR3 extends over 17 amino acids. The CDR3 is CASRPPLRGCSNQPQHF. The CDR3 DNA sequence: TGTGCAAGTCGCCCCCCCTTGCGGGGATGCAGCAATCAGCCCCAGCATTTT.

The V call is TRBV9, the J call TRBJ2-3; weak D call: TRBD2 (7 bases). CDR3 size: 16 residues. CDR1 and CDR2 from the germline V gene are SGDLS and YYNGEE. The germline V and J ends were trimmed by 5 bases and 4 bases, with 20 bases remaining between them. DNA for the CDR3: TGTGCCAGCAGTCTTGCGGGGGCAACGCAGGCAGATACGCAGTATTTT. Residues: CASSLAGATQADTQYF.

This chain connects TRBV2 to TRBJ2-3; D is ambiguous. The CDR3 consists of 11 residues. Germline V gene lookup returns CDR1 SNHLY and CDR2 FYNNEI. V shed 6 bases and J shed 5 bases, with 6 bases lying between them. The CDR3, as DNA: TGTGCCAGCAGATCCATAGATACGCAGTATTTT. It translates to CASRSIDTQYF.

The chain recombines TRBV5-4 with TRBJ2-5; 7 nucleotides align to TRBD1. Germline trimming cut 4 bases from V and 0 bases from J; bases unmatched to any gene: 6. The CDR3 covers 15 residues. From germline, CDR1 is SGHNT and CDR2 YYREEE (reference sequence). CDR3 DNA: TGTGCCAGCAGCACCGGACAGGTTAACCAAGAGACCCAGTACTTC. Translated, it gives CASSTGQVNQETQYF.

This rearrangement joins TRBV27 to TRBJ2-7; TRBD2 matches 8 bases. Germline trimming cut 4 bases from V and 2 bases from J; bases unmatched to any gene: 7. CDR3 length: 15 amino acids. Germline CDR1 MNHEY, CDR2 SMNVEV (reference sequence). CDR3 region: CASSSLGGATYEQYF. The CDR3 coding sequence is TGTGCCAGCAGTTCTCTCGGGGGGGCGACCTACGAGCAGTACTTC.

The chain employs TRBV10-3 and TRBJ2-7; 9 bases map to TRBD2. Germline-derived CDR1 and CDR2 are ENHRY and SYGVKD. The CDR3 covers 15 residues. The junction had 11 bases not matched to a gene; V was cut back by 7 bases and J by 4 bases. CDR3 protein: CAITYTASGKYEQYF. The CDR3 region has the DNA TGTGCCATCACCTACACGGCTAGCGGGAAGTACGAGCAGTACTTC.

This clone was detected only once. Other nucleotide sequences from this sample produce the same CDR3. This chain uses TRBV10-3 with TRBJ2-7; 8 bases fit TRBD2. This CDR3 contains 14 residues. The J segment lost 3 bases and the V segment lost 0 bases, leaving 1 base of the junction unmatched. Germline CDR1 is ENHRY and CDR2 is SYGVKD. The CDR3 bases are TGTGCCATCAGTGAGTCCAGCGGGAGCTACGAGCAGTACTTC. It translates to CAISESSGSYEQYF.